These 20 T cell receptor beta chains share one sample of origin, sequenced in a study of Ad26.COV2.S vaccination and SARS-CoV-2 variants. Measured with immunoSEQ multiplex PCR; TCRdb has only the in-frame clones, and not every one. The sample consists of a few hundred thousand clones, roughly 84% of them appearing once. As for treatment: roughly 19 received Ad26.COV2.S at low or high dose, single or two shots; five or six received placebo; per-sample allocation not given. Specimen acquisition occurred on day 63 following the initial vaccine or placebo injection. Sequenced material: peripheral blood, taken in a trial of Ad26.COV2.S vaccine versus placebo. These TCRs come from a person between 18 and 65 years old who received the Ad26.COV2.S COVID-19 vaccine or a placebo.

The V gene is TRBV23-1, the J gene TRBJ2-1; no definite D call. TRBV23-1 is an ORF, with its function uncertain. The CDR3 loop spans 17 amino acids. V dropped 3 bases and J dropped 8 bases, with 23 bases sitting between them. CDR3 coding DNA: TGCGCCAGCAGTCAGCCCACACTACCGGCTATTCTGCATGAGCAGTTCTTC. This sequence encodes CASSQPTLPAILHEQFF.

The chain is built from TRBV30 and TRBJ1-6; D is possibly TRBD1 (5 bases). The CDR3 totals 12 residues. V dropped 2 bases and J dropped 13 bases, with 12 bases sitting between them. The germline CDR1 and CDR2 sequences are GTSNPN and SVGIG (reference sequence). In DNA form, the CDR3 reads TGTGCCTGGAGTCGGGGACGTCAGCCCCTCCACTTT. Amino acid sequence: CAWSRGRQPLHF.

In DNA form, the CDR3 reads TGTGCCATCGCTGCGGGGTTGGGGGAAAAACTGTTTTTT. This sequence encodes CAIAAGLGEKLFF. The chain is built from TRBV10-3 and TRBJ1-4; D call uncertain. This CDR3 spans 13 amino acids. V shed 8 bases and J shed 8 bases, with 15 bases lying between them. Germline lookup yields CDR1 ENHRY and CDR2 SYGVKD.

The CDR3, as DNA: TGCGCCAGCAGCGAACAAGCTAGCGGGGGGTTTGGCAATGAGCAGTTCTTC. Its translation is CASSEQASGGFGNEQFF. The genes are TRBV4-3 and TRBJ2-1; 11 positions agree with TRBD2. In germline, CDR1 is LGHNA, CDR2 YSLEER. Trimming cost V 5 bases and J 6 bases; bases outside gene matches: 12. This CDR3 region has 17 residues.

The V call is TRBV6-6, the J call TRBJ2-7, with a tentative D call TRBD1 (5 bases). This CDR3 spans 13 amino acids. Per the germline V gene, CDR1 is MNHNY and CDR2 is SVGAGI (reference sequence). Trimming cost V 6 bases and J 2 bases, with 11 bases left between them. The chain's CDR3 is CASRSKGTYEQYF. The CDR3 nucleotides are TGTGCCAGCAGGAGTAAGGGGACCTACGAGCAGTACTTC.

The chain links TRBV5-1 to TRBJ1-2; D not certain. V dropped 4 bases and J dropped 2 bases, with 12 bases sitting between them. The germline gives CDR1 SGHRS, CDR2 YFSETQ. This CDR3 has 14 amino acids. Written as DNA, the CDR3 is TGCGCCAGCAGCCCCGGGAGGGAGAACTATGGCTACACCTTC. It codes for CASSPGRENYGYTF.

The chain is built from TRBV19 and TRBJ2-7; TRBD2 might be the D (6 bases). CDR1 and CDR2 (germline): LNHDA, SQIVND (reference sequence). The V end lost 4 bases, the J end lost 0 bases, and 19 bases lay between the germline ends. This CDR3 is 17 amino acids long. The CDR3 DNA follows: TGTGCCAGTAGTAAAGGCGGGGCCCAACGCCGCTCCTACGAGCAGTACTTC. Translation: CASSKGGAQRRSYEQYF. Together with reference TRBV19 and TRBJ2-7, the CDR3 gives the full variable domain: DGGITQSPKYLFRKEGQNVTLSCEQNLNHDAMYWYRQDPGQGLRLIYYSQIVNDFQKGDIAEGYSVSREKKESFPLTVTSAQKNPTAFYLCASSKGGAQRRSYEQYFGPGTRLTVT.

This chain connects TRBV27 to TRBJ2-7, with 7 bases aligning to TRBD1. The V gene end was trimmed by 2 bases and the J gene end by 2 bases; junction bases not matched to a gene: 18. From germline, CDR1 is MNHEY and CDR2 SMNVEV (reference sequence). The CDR3 runs to 19 residues. The CDR3 DNA follows: TGTGCCAGCAGTTTAGTTACAAGGGGTACAGGGGTTCGGGCCTACGAGCAGTACTTC. This encodes CASSLVTRGTGVRAYEQYF.

This rearrangement joins TRBV4-2 to TRBJ1-1, with D possibly being TRBD1 (5 bases). V was cut by 4 bases and J by 8 bases, with 14 bases left in between. CDR1 and CDR2 (germline): LGHNA, YNFKEQ. The CDR3 has 13 residues. CDR3 amino acids: CASSREGVSEAFF. Here the CDR3 DNA reads TGTGCCAGCAGCCGGGAAGGGGTCTCCGAAGCTTTCTTT.

This clone was counted a single time. The V call is TRBV28, the J call TRBJ2-1; 10 nucleotides match TRBD1. The CDR3 spans 14 residues. The V gene's germline CDR1 is MDHEN and CDR2 SYDVKM. Losses at the gene ends were 7 bases for V and 5 bases for J; bases not matched to a gene: 5. The CDR3 DNA is TGTGCCAGCATTGACAGGGGGCCAAACAATGAGCAGTTCTTC. Its protein is CASIDRGPNNEQFF.

The chain joins TRBV7-2 to TRBJ2-5; TRBD2 matches 10 bases. Unmatched junction bases numbered 5, after V lost 2 bases and J lost 5 bases. In germline, CDR1 is SGHTA, CDR2 FQGNSA. This CDR3 is 15 amino acids long. CDR3: CASSLPGTSDETQYF. In DNA, the CDR3 is TGTGCCAGCAGCTTACCCGGGACTAGCGATGAGACCCAGTACTTC. Variable domain in full (rest from reference TRBV7-2 and TRBJ2-5): GAGVSQSPSNKVTEKGKDVELRCDPISGHTALYWYRQSLGQGLEFLIYFQGNSAPDKSGLPSDRFSAERTGGSVSTLTIQRTQQEDSAVYLCASSLPGTSDETQYFGPGTRLLVL.

A remark on this clone: At the DNA level, this CDR3 is encoded by other sequences in the same sample as well. The chain recombines TRBV3-1 (or the pseudogene TRBV3-2) with TRBJ1-2; D uncertain. The germline CDR1 and CDR2 sequences are LGHDT and YNNKEL (reference sequence). V was clipped by 1 base and J by 0 bases, with 9 bases between them. CDR3 length equals 15 residues. In DNA form, the CDR3 reads TGTGCCAGCAGCCAAGGGCCGAGCTCTAACTATGGCTACACCTTC. Translating gives CASSQGPSSNYGYTF.

This chain joins TRBV7-8 and TRBJ1-5; D possibly corresponds to TRBD1 (5 bases). V lost 2 bases to trimming and J lost 0 bases, with 20 bases between them. There are 19 residues in the CDR3. The germline V gene encodes CDR1 SGHVS and CDR2 FQNEAQ. CDR3 coding DNA: TGTGCCAGCAGCTTATCCCTTGGTGAGGGGCAGTATAGCAATCAGCCCCAGCATTTT. Translating gives CASSLSLGEGQYSNQPQHF.

The J gene is TRBJ1-5, the V gene TRBV5-1; 7 bases line up with TRBD1. The CDR3 contains 15 residues. CDR1 and CDR2 (germline): SGHRS, YFSETQ. With V trimmed by 0 bases and J by 4 bases, 4 bases remained unmatched. For the CDR3, the DNA is TGCGCCAGCAGCTTGGGGACAGGAGAAAATCAGCCCCAGCATTTT. It specifies CASSLGTGENQPQHF.

This rearrangement joins TRBV3-1 (or the pseudogene TRBV3-2) to TRBJ2-5; D is possibly TRBD1 (6 bases). The germline CDR1 and CDR2 sequences are LGHDT and YNNKEL (reference sequence). The V and J ends lost 1 base and 1 base respectively, with 7 bases between them. This CDR3 has 14 amino acids. CDR3 in amino acids: CASSQGGGQETQYF. DNA for the CDR3: TGTGCCAGCAGCCAAGGAGGGGGCCAAGAGACCCAGTACTTC.

The chain links TRBV6-6 to TRBJ1-1; D is unresolved. The germline V gene has CDR1 MNHNY and CDR2 SVGAGI (reference sequence). V lost 5 bases and J lost 2, with 6 bases in between. This CDR3 comprises 12 residues. CDR3 sequence: CASSPDNTEAFF. In nucleotides, the CDR3 is TGTGCCAGCAGTCCGGATAACACTGAAGCTTTCTTT.

The V call is TRBV6-5, the J call TRBJ2-2, with TRBD1 identical over 8 bases. Germline lookup yields CDR1 MNHEY and CDR2 SVGAGI. The CDR3 has 15 amino acids. J gave up 3 bases and V 4 bases, and 4 bases lay outside the gene matches. CDR3 loop: CASSSGTGYTGELFF. CDR3 in DNA: TGTGCCAGCAGTTCCGGGACAGGTTACACCGGGGAGCTGTTTTTT.

This clone was seen only once. The J gene is TRBJ2-3, the V gene TRBV5-1, with TRBD2 identical over 8 bases. Germline V gene data show CDR1 as SGHRS and CDR2 as YFSETQ. CDR3 length: 14 amino acids. The J segment lost 1 base and the V segment lost 2 bases, leaving 0 bases of the junction unmatched. In nucleotides, the CDR3 is TGCGCCAGCAGCTTTAGCGGGGGCACAGATACGCAGTATTTT. This sequence encodes CASSFSGGTDTQYF.

The chain carries TRBV2 and TRBJ1-5, with D tentatively TRBD1 (5 bases). The CDR3 is 16 amino acids. Trimming left V 2 bases short and J 11 bases short, with 22 bases between. Looked up from germline, CDR1 is SNHLY and CDR2 is FYNNEI. The CDR3 bases are TGTGCCAGCAGTGAAATATTTGGGGGACTCCGTGTGACCCAGCATTTT. This translates into CASSEIFGGLRVTQHF. The variable domain in full, completed from reference TRBV2 and TRBJ1-5, reads EPEVTQTPSHQVTQMGQEVILRCVPISNHLYFYWYRQILGQKVEFLVSFYNNEISEKSEIFDDQFSVERPDGSNFTLKIRSTKLEDSAMYFCASSEIFGGLRVTQHFGDGTRLSIL.

The CDR3 reads CASSLAMSTAGTEAFF. In DNA, the CDR3 is TGTGCCAGCAGCTTAGCGATGTCAACAGCGGGCACTGAAGCTTTCTTT. The J gene is TRBJ1-1, the V gene TRBV7-6, with D unresolved. Trimming took 0 bases from V and 4 from J, leaving 15 bases between them. CDR3 length: 16 residues. Germline V lookup: CDR1 SGHVS, CDR2 FNYEAQ.